Listed here are 23 T cell receptor beta chains from one sample, sequenced in a study of human T cells and chemical hapten exposure. From the RACE reads, TCRdb called clonotypes with MiXCR, one entry per CDR3 protein. The sample lists over 60,000 distinct CDR3 sequences, under 13% seen once, with 6.8% in the top ten. Time point specified: patch test 2, 6 weeks after DPC sensitization. Specified treatment: therapeutic diphenylcyclopropenone sensitization with weekly scalp DPC. Material: whole blood, obtained in connection with sensitization to the hapten diphenylcyclopropenone (DPC). The receptor set was obtained from a woman aged 45-65 years with alopecia areata. Some clones in this sample may be carry-over from other donors' samples.

This clonotype was counted at least ten times. The genes are TRBV7-6 and TRBJ2-1; 14 positions agree with TRBD2. The CDR3 sequence is 15 residues long. The germline V gene has CDR1 SGHVS and CDR2 FNYEAQ. V was pared by 3 bases and J by 9 bases, with 4 bases of the junction left unmatched. In DNA, the CDR3 is TGTGCCAGCAGCTTTCGACTAGCGGGAGGGCTTGAGCAGTTCTTC. The encoded protein is CASSFRLAGGLEQFF.

On this clonotype: This may stem from a read error, because a much larger clone lies one nucleotide away. The chain combines TRBV12-3 or TRBV12-4 with TRBJ2-7; D tentatively reads TRBD1 or TRBD2 (5 bases each). V lost 6 bases to trimming and J lost 5 bases, with 17 bases between them. This CDR3 has 14 residues. The chain's CDR3 is CASSEAGTRHEQYF. DNA for the CDR3: TGTGCCAGCAGCGAAGCCGGGACCCGGCACGAGCAGTACTTC.

On this clonotype: A much larger clonotype is one base distant, so this may be a read error. The CDR3 loop is CAGSAPQGNQPQHF. DNA of the CDR3: TGTGCCGGGAGTGCCCCCCAGGGGAATCAGCCCCAGCATTTT. The chain couples TRBV30 to TRBJ1-5; perhaps TRBD1 as D (6 bases). This CDR3 has 14 amino acids. Germline V gives CDR1 GTSNPN, CDR2 SVGIG (reference sequence).

This clonotype was picked up many times. The chain employs TRBV3-1 and TRBJ2-7; 10 positions agree with TRBD1. Germline CDR1 and CDR2: LGHDT and YNNKEL (reference sequence). The CDR3 sequence is 14 residues long. The J segment lost 7 bases and the V segment lost 2 bases, leaving 5 bases of the junction unmatched. This chain's CDR3 is CASSQRTGGREQYF. The CDR3 DNA follows: TGTGCCAGCAGCCAAAGGACAGGGGGTCGTGAGCAGTACTTC.

This clonotype was seen many times. The rearrangement links TRBV18 to TRBJ1-6; the D is unclear. V shed 2 bases and J shed 9 bases, with 5 bases lying between them. From germline, CDR1 is KGHSH and CDR2 LQKENI. The CDR3 consists of 12 residues. For the CDR3, the DNA is TGTGCCAGCTCACCAACAGCTTCACCCCTCCACTTT. It codes for CASSPTASPLHF.

This clonotype was found many times. V is TRBV29-1 and J is TRBJ2-5; D gene unclear. Trimming removed 4 bases from V and 3 bases from J, with 12 bases in between. This CDR3 comprises 13 residues. From germline, CDR1 is SQVTM and CDR2 ANQGSEA. The CDR3 nucleotides read TGCAGCGTTGGGGTGACCGACAAAGAGACCCAGTACTTC. Protein: CSVGVTDKETQYF.

This clonotype was seen many times. The CDR3 spells CASSESGGAAKNIQYF. The CDR3 DNA is TGTGCCAGCAGTGAATCGGGGGGTGCAGCCAAAAACATTCAGTACTTC. This chain joins TRBV2 and TRBJ2-4; 7 nucleotides match TRBD2. V lost 2 bases, J lost 0 bases, and 4 bases stayed unmatched. CDR1 and CDR2 from the germline V gene are SNHLY and FYNNEI. The CDR3 is made up of 16 amino acids.

This chain connects TRBV29-1 to TRBJ1-1, with D perhaps matching TRBD1 (5 bases). V was shortened by 4 bases and J by 5 bases, with 20 bases between the two germline ends. The CDR3 runs 15 residues. CDR1 is SQVTM, CDR2 ANQGSEA, per germline. CDR3 region: CSVGTAGWARTEAFF. For the CDR3, the DNA is TGCAGCGTTGGTACGGCAGGGTGGGCGAGGACTGAAGCTTTCTTT.

This clonotype came up many times. V and J are TRBV25-1 and TRBJ1-2; perhaps TRBD1 as D (5 bases). This CDR3 has 15 residues. The germline V gene has CDR1 MGHDK and CDR2 SYGVNS. V lost 2 bases, J lost 2 bases, and 12 bases lay in between. CDR3: CASSEEADRNYGYTF. In DNA, the CDR3 is TGTGCCAGCAGTGAAGAGGCAGACAGAAACTATGGCTACACCTTC.

This clonotype was counted many times. V and J are TRBV11-2 and TRBJ2-7, with D uncertain. V was clipped by 3 bases and J by 3 bases, with 15 bases between them. Looked up from germline, CDR1 is SGHAT and CDR2 is FQNNGV. This CDR3 is built from 15 residues. DNA of the CDR3: TGTGCCAGCAGCTTGATGCGGAGCCCTTTCTACGAGCAGTACTTC. Its protein product is CASSLMRSPFYEQYF.

The chain employs TRBV9 and TRBJ2-5; 10 bases agree with TRBD2. The V segment lost 0 bases and the J segment 5 bases; nucleotides outside the gene matches: 7. The length of the CDR3 is 16 residues. CDR1 is SGDLS and CDR2 is YYNGEE in the germline V gene. The CDR3 loop reads CASSVESGRAWETQYF. Written as DNA, the CDR3 is TGTGCCAGCAGCGTAGAGAGCGGGAGGGCCTGGGAGACCCAGTACTTC.

The J gene is TRBJ2-1, the V gene TRBV7-9; the match to TRBD1 covers 7 bases. Germline V gene lookup returns CDR1 SEHNR and CDR2 FQNEAQ (reference sequence). The CDR3 totals 13 residues. The V gene end was trimmed by 1 base and the J gene end by 9 bases; junction bases not matched to a gene: 3. The CDR3 region is CASSLGTGTEQFF. CDR3 DNA sequence: TGTGCCAGCAGCTTAGGGACAGGTACTGAGCAGTTCTTC.

This clonotype came up many times. This chain connects TRBV11-2 to TRBJ2-1; TRBD2 matches at 16 bases. V trimming: 0 bases; J trimming: 9 bases; junction bases outside the gene matches: 8. Germline assignment: CDR1 SGHAT and CDR2 FQNNGV. CDR3 size: 18 residues. CDR3 DNA: TGTGCCAGCAGCTTAGAAGGATGGGGGACTAGCGGGAGGGGTGAGCAGTTCTTC. Amino acid sequence: CASSLEGWGTSGRGEQFF.

The sample holds many counts of this clonotype. The chain combines TRBV11-2 with TRBJ1-3; weak D call: TRBD1 (5 bases). Trimming removed 3 bases from V and 0 bases from J, with 12 bases in between. The CDR3 is 16 amino acids. CDR1 SGHAT and CDR2 FQNNGV come from the germline V gene. CDR3 in amino acids: CASSLGRDYSGNTIYF. In nucleotides, the CDR3 is TGTGCCAGCAGCTTGGGCAGGGATTACTCTGGAAACACCATATATTTT.

The chain has TRBV15 and TRBJ2-5; D is uncertain. This CDR3 has 15 amino acids. Deletions cut 1 base from V and 3 bases from J, with 12 bases between. CDR1 is LNHNV, CDR2 YYDKDF, per germline (reference sequence). The CDR3: CATSRVRRTEETQYF. CDR3 nucleotides: TGTGCCACCAGCAGAGTTAGGCGGACGGAAGAGACCCAGTACTTC.

This clonotype was counted between two and nine times. J is TRBJ2-1 and V is TRBV30; perhaps D is TRBD1 or TRBD2 (5 bases each). The CDR3 spans 14 residues. V lost 0 bases and J lost 8, with 14 bases in between. The germline CDR1 and CDR2 sequences are GTSNPN and SVGIG (reference sequence). CDR3 in amino acids: CAWSVQAGQYEQFF. The DNA of the CDR3 is TGTGCCTGGAGTGTACAGGCGGGTCAGTATGAGCAGTTCTTC.

A remark on this clonotype: This may stem from a read error, because a much larger clone lies one nucleotide away. This chain joins TRBV7-7 and TRBJ2-1; D is possibly TRBD1 or TRBD2 (5 bases each). The length of the CDR3 is 15 residues. The V end was cut by 5 bases, the J end by 5 bases, with 16 bases between. Germline-derived CDR1 and CDR2 are SSHAT and FNYEAQ (reference sequence). CDR3 sequence reads: CASSPVRGAHNEQFF. The DNA for the CDR3 is TGTGCCAGCAGCCCCGTGAGGGGCGCGCACAATGAGCAGTTCTTC.

The chain links TRBV5-4 to TRBJ2-5; 7 bases are shared with TRBD2. Germline lookup yields CDR1 SGHNT and CDR2 YYREEE (reference sequence). The length of the CDR3 is 15 residues. J lost 2 bases, V lost 2 bases, and 6 bases had no gene match. The chain's CDR3 is CASSFHSRGQETQYF. The CDR3 DNA follows: TGTGCCAGCAGCTTTCATTCGCGGGGGCAAGAGACCCAGTACTTC.

This clonotype was seen ten or more times. The rearrangement uses TRBV6-1 and TRBJ2-1, with 7 bases matching TRBD2. Trimming removed 1 base from V and 1 base from J; junction bases left unmatched: 7. The CDR3 spans 17 residues. Per the germline V gene, CDR1 is MNHNS and CDR2 is SASEGT. For the CDR3, the DNA is TGTGCCAGCAGTGAAGTGGCTAGCGGAGCTTCCTACAATGAGCAGTTCTTC. This sequence encodes CASSEVASGASYNEQFF.

This clonotype was seen more than once but under ten times. The rearrangement joins TRBV6-6 to TRBJ2-3; D is unclear. Germline V gene sequence: CDR1 MNHNY, CDR2 SVGAGI (reference sequence). The CDR3 is 14 amino acids. V shed 7 bases and J shed 0 bases, with 11 bases lying between them. The CDR3 loop reads CASTPKSSTDTQYF. CDR3 in DNA: TGTGCCAGCACCCCGAAGTCTAGCACAGATACGCAGTATTTT.

This clonotype was picked up many times. This sequence joins TRBV18 and TRBJ2-7; D is perhaps TRBD2 (6 bases). V lost 6 bases and J 0 bases, leaving 15 bases between the germline ends. Germline V lookup: CDR1 KGHSH, CDR2 LQKENI. This CDR3 is 15 amino acids long. The CDR3 region is CASSRGSGTSYEQYF. Here the CDR3 DNA reads TGTGCCAGCTCCCGGGGGAGTGGAACCTCCTACGAGCAGTACTTC.

This clonotype was counted many times. The genes are TRBV20-1 and TRBJ2-5, with a tentative D call TRBD2 (6 bases). Germline V gene lookup returns CDR1 DFQATT and CDR2 SNEGSKA (reference sequence). This CDR3 is built from 14 residues. V dropped 6 bases and J dropped 1 base, with 15 bases sitting between them. The CDR3 region has the DNA TGCAGTGCGGAGATTGGCGGGGTCCAAGAGACCCAGTACTTC. This encodes CSAEIGGVQETQYF.

There are a few counts of this clonotype. CDR3 in amino acids: CATSDLAGVKNEQFF. CDR3 nucleotides: TGTGCCACCAGTGACCTAGCGGGAGTAAAGAATGAGCAGTTCTTC. The chain links TRBV24-1 to TRBJ2-1; TRBD2 matches 10 bases. After removal of 4 bases from V and 7 bases from J, the junction contained 6 bases not matched to a gene. Looked up from germline, CDR1 is KGHDR and CDR2 is SFDVKD. The CDR3 is made up of 15 amino acids.